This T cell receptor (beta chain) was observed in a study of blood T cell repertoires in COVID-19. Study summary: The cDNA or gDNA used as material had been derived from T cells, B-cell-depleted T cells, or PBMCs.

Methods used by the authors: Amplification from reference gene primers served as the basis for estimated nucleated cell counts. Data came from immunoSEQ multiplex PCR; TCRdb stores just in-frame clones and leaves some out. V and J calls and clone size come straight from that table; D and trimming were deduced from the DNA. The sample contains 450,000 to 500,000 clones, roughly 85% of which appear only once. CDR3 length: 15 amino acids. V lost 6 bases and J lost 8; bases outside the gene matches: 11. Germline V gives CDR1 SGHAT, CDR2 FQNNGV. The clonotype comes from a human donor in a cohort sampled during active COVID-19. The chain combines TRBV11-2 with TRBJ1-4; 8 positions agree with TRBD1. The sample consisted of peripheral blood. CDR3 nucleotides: TGTGCCAGCAGTTTGACAGGGGATATATGGGAAAAACTGTTTTTT. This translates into CASSLTGDIWEKLFF.